The following is a T cell receptor beta chain sequence with its context. Distinct nucleotide sequences in the sample also encode this CDR3. These data originate in a study of blood T cell repertoires in COVID-19. Overall study: Donors in the United States, Italy and Spain gave samples during acute or convalescent COVID-19. Sample material is recorded as cDNA or gDNA derived from T cells, B-cell-depleted T cells, or PBMCs.

Germline V gene data show CDR1 as MDHEN and CDR2 as SYDVKM. This CDR3 region has 14 residues. Trimming cost V 3 bases and J 2 bases, with 11 bases left between them. In the source study's methods: Estimation of nucleated cell counts was performed using reference gene primer amplification. The repertoire was sequenced with immunoSEQ multiplex PCR; TCRdb's copy has only in-frame clones and lacks some. V and J calls and clone size are given by that table; D and trimming were obtained from the DNA. The data contain 150,000 or so clones, approximately 78% of them singletons. The specimen sequenced was peripheral blood. The TCR sequence derives from an elderly man with acute or convalescent COVID-19. The chain combines TRBV28 with TRBJ2-7, with D tentatively TRBD2 (7 bases). The CDR3 DNA sequence: TGTGCCAGCAGTTTGGGGGGGGCAGCCTACGAGCAGTACGTC. Translated: CASSLGGAAYEQYV.